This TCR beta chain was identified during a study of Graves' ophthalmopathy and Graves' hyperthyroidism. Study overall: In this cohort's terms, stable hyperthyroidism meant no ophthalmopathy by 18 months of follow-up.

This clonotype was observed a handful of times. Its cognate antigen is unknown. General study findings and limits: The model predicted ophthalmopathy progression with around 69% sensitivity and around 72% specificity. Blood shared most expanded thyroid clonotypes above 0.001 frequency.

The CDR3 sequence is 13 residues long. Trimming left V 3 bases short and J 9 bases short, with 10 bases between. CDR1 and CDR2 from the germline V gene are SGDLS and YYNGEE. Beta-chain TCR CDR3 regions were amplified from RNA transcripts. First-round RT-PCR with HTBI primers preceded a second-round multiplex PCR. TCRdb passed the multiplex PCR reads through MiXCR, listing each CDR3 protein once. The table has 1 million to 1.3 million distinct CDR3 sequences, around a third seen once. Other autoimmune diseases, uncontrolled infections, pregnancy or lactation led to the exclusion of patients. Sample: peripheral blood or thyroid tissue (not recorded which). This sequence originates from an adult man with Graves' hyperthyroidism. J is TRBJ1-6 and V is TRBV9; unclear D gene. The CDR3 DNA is TGTGCCAGCAGCGAAGATGATGTTTCACCCCTCCACTTT. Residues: CASSEDDVSPLHF. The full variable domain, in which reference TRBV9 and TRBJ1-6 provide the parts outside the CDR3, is DSGVTQTPKHLITATGQRVTLRCSPRSGDLSVYWYQQSLDQGLQFLIQYYNGEERAKGNILERFSAQQFPDLHSELNLSSLELGDSALYFCASSEDDVSPLHFGNGTRLTVT.